The present TCR beta chain was sequenced within a study of shared clonotypes between healthy human individuals. Findings and caveats of the study: Tissue TCR repertoires likely differ from these blood-only repertoires.

Authors' processing steps: ImmunoSEQ sequences covered only the junction and lacked quality scores; filtering therefore differed. The method was immunoSEQ multiplex PCR; TCRdb's version includes in-frame clones alone and lacks a portion of them. V and J calls and clone size are given by that table; D and trimming were obtained from the DNA. The table has about 460,000 clones, around 77% seen once; the top ten hold 9.5% to 15%. Worth noting for this clone: Its antigen is not identified.

The CDR3 has 14 residues. Germline CDR1 reads ENHRY; CDR2 reads SYGVKD. V lost 6 bases and J lost 8; bases outside the gene matches: 10. The sequence was collected from a woman in her thirties or forties in good health. Some clones in this sample may be carry-over from other donors' samples. V usage is TRBV10-3 and J usage is TRBJ1-5; 7 nucleotides agree with TRBD1. The sequenced material came from PBMCs. CDR3 bases: TGTGCCATCAGCCAGGGCTTTACAGGGGAGCCCCAGCATTTT. Translated: CAISQGFTGEPQHF.